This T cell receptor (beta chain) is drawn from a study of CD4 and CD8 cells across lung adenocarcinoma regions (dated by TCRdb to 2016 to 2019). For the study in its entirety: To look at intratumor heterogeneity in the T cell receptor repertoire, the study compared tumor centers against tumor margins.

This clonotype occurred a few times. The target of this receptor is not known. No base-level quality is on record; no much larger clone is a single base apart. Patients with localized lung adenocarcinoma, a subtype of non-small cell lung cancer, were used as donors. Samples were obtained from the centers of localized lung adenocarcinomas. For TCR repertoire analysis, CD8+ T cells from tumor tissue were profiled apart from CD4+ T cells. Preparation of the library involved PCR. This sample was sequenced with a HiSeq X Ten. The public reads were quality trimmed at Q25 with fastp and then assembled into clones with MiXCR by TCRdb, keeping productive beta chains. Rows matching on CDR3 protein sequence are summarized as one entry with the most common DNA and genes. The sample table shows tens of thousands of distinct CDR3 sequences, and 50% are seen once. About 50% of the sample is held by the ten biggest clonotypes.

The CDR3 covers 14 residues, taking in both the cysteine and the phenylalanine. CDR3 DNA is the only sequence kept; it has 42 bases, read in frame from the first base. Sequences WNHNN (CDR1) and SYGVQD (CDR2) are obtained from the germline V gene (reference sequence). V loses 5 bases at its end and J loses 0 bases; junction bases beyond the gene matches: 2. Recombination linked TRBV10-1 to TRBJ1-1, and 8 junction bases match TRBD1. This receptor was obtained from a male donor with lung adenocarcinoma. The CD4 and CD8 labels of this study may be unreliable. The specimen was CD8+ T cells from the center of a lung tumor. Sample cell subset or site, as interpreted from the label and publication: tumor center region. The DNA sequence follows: TGCGCCAGCAGTTCGACAGGGGTGAACACTGAAGCTTTCTTT. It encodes CASSSTGVNTEAFF.